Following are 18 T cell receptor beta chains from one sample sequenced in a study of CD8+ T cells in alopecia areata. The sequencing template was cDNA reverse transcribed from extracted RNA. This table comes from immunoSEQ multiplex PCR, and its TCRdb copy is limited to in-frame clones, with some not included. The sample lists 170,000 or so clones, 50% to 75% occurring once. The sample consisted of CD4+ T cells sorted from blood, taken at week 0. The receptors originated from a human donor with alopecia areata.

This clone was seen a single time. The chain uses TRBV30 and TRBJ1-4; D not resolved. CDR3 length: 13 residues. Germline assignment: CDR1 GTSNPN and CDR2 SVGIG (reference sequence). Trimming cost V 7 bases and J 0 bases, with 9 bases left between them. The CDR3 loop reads CASLPATNEKLFF. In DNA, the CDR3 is TGTGCCTCCCTCCCAGCAACTAATGAAAAACTGTTTTTT.

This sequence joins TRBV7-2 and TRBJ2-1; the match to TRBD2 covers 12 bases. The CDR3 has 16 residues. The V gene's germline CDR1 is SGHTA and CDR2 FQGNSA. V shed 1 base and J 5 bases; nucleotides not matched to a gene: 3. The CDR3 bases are TGTGCCAGCAGCTTAGGTCTAGCGGGGGGGGACAATGAGCAGTTCTTC. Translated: CASSLGLAGGDNEQFF.

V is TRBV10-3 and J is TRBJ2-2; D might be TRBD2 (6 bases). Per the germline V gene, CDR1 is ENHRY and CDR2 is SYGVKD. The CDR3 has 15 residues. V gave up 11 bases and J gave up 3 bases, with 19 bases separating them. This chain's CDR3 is CASHARGGDTGELFF. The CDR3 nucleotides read TGTGCCTCCCACGCGCGGGGCGGGGACACCGGGGAGCTGTTTTTT.

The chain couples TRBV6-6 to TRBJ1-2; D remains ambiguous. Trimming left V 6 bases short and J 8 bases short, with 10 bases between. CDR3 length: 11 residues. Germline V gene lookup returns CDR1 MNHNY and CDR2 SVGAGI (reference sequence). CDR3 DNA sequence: TGTGCCAGCAGGGAGCCCTCCGGCTACACCTTC. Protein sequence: CASREPSGYTF.

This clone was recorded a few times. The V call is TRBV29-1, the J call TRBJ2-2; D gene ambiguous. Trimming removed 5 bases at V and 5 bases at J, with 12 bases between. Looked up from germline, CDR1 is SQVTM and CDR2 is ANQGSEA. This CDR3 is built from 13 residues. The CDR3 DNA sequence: TGCAGCGTTCTCAGATCAAGGACCGGGGAGCTGTTTTTT. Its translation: CSVLRSRTGELFF.

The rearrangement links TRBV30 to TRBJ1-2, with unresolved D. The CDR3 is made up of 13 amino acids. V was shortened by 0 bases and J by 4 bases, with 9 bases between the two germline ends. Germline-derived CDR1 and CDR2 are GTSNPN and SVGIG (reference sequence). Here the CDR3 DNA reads TGTGCCTGGAGTGTAATACACAGCTATGGCTACACCTTC. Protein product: CAWSVIHSYGYTF.

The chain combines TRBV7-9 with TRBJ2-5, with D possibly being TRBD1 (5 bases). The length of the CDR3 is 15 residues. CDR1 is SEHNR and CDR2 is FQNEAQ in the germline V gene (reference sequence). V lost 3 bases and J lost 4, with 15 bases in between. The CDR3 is CASSFGRVLVETQYF. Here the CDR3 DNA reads TGTGCCAGCAGCTTTGGCAGGGTCCTCGTAGAGACCCAGTACTTC.

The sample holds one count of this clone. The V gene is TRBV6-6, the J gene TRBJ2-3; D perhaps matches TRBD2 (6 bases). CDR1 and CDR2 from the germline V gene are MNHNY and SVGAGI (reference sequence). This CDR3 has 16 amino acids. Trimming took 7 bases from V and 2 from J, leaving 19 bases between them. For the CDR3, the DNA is TGTGCCAGCAAGCTAAAAGAACTAGCTTACACAGATACGCAGTATTTT. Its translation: CASKLKELAYTDTQYF.

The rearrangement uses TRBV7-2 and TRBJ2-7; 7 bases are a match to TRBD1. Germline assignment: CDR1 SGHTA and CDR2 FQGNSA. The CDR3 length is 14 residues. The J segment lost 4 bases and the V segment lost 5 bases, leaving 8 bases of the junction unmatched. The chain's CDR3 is CASSLQQGWYEQYF. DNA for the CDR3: TGTGCCAGCAGCCTCCAACAGGGGTGGTACGAGCAGTACTTC.

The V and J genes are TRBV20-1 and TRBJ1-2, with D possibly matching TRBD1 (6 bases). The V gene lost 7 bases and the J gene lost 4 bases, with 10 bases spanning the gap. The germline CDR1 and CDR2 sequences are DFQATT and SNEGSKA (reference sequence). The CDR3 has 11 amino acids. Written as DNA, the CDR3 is TGCAGTGTCTGGGGGGCCTATGGCTACACCTTC. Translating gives CSVWGAYGYTF.

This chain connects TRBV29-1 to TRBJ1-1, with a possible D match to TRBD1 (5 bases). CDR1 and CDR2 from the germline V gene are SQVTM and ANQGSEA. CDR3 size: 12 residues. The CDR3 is CSSRESLGEAFF. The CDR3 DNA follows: TGCAGTTCCAGGGAAAGTCTCGGTGAAGCTTTCTTT. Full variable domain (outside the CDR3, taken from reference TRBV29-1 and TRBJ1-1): SAVISQKPSRDICQRGTSLTIQCQVDSQVTMMFWYRQQPGQSLTLIATANQGSEATYESGFVIDKFPISRPNLTFSTLTVSNMSPEDSSIYLCSSRESLGEAFFGQGTRLTVV.

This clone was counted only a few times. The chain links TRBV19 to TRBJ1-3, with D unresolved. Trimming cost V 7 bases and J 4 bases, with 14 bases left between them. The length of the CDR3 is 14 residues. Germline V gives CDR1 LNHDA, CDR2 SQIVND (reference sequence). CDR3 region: CASTQDFYGNTIYF. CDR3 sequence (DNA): TGTGCCAGTACCCAGGACTTTTACGGAAACACCATATATTTT. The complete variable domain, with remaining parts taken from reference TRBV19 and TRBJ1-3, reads DGGITQSPKYLFRKEGQNVTLSCEQNLNHDAMYWYRQDPGQGLRLIYYSQIVNDFQKGDIAEGYSVSREKKESFPLTVTSAQKNPTAFYLCASTQDFYGNTIYFGEGSWLTVV.

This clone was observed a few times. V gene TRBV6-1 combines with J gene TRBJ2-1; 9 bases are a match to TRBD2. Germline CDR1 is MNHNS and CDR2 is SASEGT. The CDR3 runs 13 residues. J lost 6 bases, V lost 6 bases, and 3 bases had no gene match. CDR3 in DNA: TGTGCCAGCAGACTGGGACTAGCCAATGAGCAGTTCTTC. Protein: CASRLGLANEQFF.

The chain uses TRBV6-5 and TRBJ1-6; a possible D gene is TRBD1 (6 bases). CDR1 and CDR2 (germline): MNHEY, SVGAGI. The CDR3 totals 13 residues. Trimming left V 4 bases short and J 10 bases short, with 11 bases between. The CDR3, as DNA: TGTGCCAGCAGTTCACCTCAGGGGTCACCCCTCCACTTT. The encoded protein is CASSSPQGSPLHF.

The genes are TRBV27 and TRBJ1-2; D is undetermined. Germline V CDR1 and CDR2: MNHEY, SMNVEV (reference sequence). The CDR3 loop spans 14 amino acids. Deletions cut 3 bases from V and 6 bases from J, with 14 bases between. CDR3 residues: CASSFGRERHGYTF. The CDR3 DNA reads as TGTGCCAGCAGTTTTGGCCGGGAAAGGCATGGCTACACCTTC.

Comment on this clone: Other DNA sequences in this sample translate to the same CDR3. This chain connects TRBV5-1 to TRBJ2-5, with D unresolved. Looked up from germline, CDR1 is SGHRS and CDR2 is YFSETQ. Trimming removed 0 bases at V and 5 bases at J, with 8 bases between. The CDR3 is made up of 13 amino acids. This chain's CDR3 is CASSLEVQETQYF. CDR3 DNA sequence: TGCGCCAGCAGCTTGGAGGTTCAGGAGACCCAGTACTTC.

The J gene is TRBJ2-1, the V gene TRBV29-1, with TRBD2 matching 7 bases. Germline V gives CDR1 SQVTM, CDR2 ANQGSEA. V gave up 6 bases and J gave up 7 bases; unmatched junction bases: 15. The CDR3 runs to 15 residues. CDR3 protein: CSVFNSGVGKNEQFF. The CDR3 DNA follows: TGCAGCGTCTTCAACAGCGGGGTGGGGAAAAATGAGCAGTTCTTC.

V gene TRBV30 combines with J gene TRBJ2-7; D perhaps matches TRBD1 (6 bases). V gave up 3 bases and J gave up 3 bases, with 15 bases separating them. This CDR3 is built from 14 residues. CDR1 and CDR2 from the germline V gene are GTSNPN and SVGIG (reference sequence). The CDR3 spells CAWRGAGTIYEQYF. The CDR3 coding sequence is TGTGCCTGGAGGGGGGCCGGGACAATCTACGAGCAGTACTTC.